Listed below are T cell receptor beta chains from one sample, sequenced in a study of T cells in Graves' hyperthyroidism and ophthalmopathy. TCRdb reprocessed the multiplex PCR reads with MiXCR, giving one entry per CDR3 protein. The sample consists of more than 500,000 distinct CDR3 sequences, roughly 15% of them appearing once. Sequenced input: blood. These receptors all stem from a woman aged 40 to 49 with Graves' ophthalmopathy. Each CDR3 is given without its conserved first and last residue. Not all rows give a size; the values are once, few, many and, for expanded clones, a class.

V gene: TRBV7-2; J gene: TRBJ2-2; clone size: many; CDR3 protein: ASSLAPLTDGELF
V gene: TRBV2; J gene: TRBJ2-3; clone size: few; CDR3 protein: ASRSRLAGGTDTQY
V gene: TRBV5-1; J gene: TRBJ2-5; clone size: NA; CDR3 protein: ASSPGGYQETQY
V gene: TRBV7-2; J gene: TRBJ1-1; clone size: many; CDR3 protein: ASSLGGAAEAF
V gene: TRBV29-1; J gene: TRBJ2-6; clone size: few; CDR3 protein: SVAGTVGTFSGANVLT
V gene: TRBV24-1; J gene: TRBJ1-2; clone size: NA; CDR3 protein: ATSDLMGTGYT
V gene: TRBV30; J gene: TRBJ2-2; clone size: NA; CDR3 protein: AWSRTGGLSNTGELF
V gene: TRBV28; J gene: TRBJ1-5; clone size: many; CDR3 protein: ASSLFGRNQPQH
V gene: TRBV6-2/TRBV6-3; J gene: TRBJ2-7; clone size: many; CDR3 protein: ASINRELGRVDSYEQY
V gene: TRBV7-3; J gene: TRBJ2-2; clone size: few; CDR3 protein: ASSFRQTSNTGELF
V gene: TRBV7-2; J gene: TRBJ2-5; clone size: many; CDR3 protein: ASSLARVAGGQETQY